The 18 T cell receptor beta chains reported below all come from one sample, sequenced in a study of blood T cell repertoires in COVID-19. Only in-frame clones appear in the TCRdb table, and some are missing; sequencing was by immunoSEQ multiplex PCR. The sample consists of 350,000 to 450,000 clones, roughly nine tenths of them appearing once. The sample consisted of PBMCs or T cells enriched from blood (not recorded which). Receptor source: a man aged 25-45 years who had recovered from COVID-19.

The chain is built from TRBV6-5 and TRBJ1-2; D is possibly TRBD1 (6 bases). The CDR3 runs to 13 residues. CDR1 is MNHEY and CDR2 is SVGAGI in the germline V gene. The V end lost 5 bases, the J end lost 6 bases, and 13 bases lay between the germline ends. This CDR3 reads CASSQRGFDGYTF. In nucleotides, the CDR3 is TGTGCCAGCAGTCAAAGGGGGTTCGATGGCTACACCTTC.

V gene TRBV5-4 combines with J gene TRBJ2-3, with unresolved D. Trimming cost V 5 bases and J 2 bases, with 12 bases left between them. The CDR3 extends over 14 amino acids. CDR1 SGHNT and CDR2 YYREEE come from the germline V gene (reference sequence). The CDR3: CASRTLSSTDTQYF. The CDR3 DNA is TGTGCCAGCAGGACTCTATCTTCCACAGATACGCAGTATTTT.

The chain employs TRBV4-2 and TRBJ1-3; weak D call: TRBD1 (5 bases). The germline V and J ends were trimmed by 2 bases and 0 bases, with 14 bases remaining between them. The CDR3 is 17 amino acids. The V gene's germline CDR1 is LGHNA and CDR2 YNFKEQ. The CDR3 DNA follows: TGTGCCAGCAGCCAACCCGGAGGGGCGAGCTCTGGAAACACCATATATTTT. It encodes CASSQPGGASSGNTIYF.

The chain joins TRBV7-2 to TRBJ2-1, with 8 bases identical to TRBD2. The V segment lost 0 bases and the J segment 7 bases; nucleotides outside the gene matches: 8. The CDR3 loop spans 16 amino acids. Germline V gene sequence: CDR1 SGHTA, CDR2 FQGNSA. CDR3 nucleotide sequence: TGTGCCAGCAGCTTAGCCCCGGGACTAGTGATGAATGAGCAGTTCTTC. Its protein is CASSLAPGLVMNEQFF. Together with reference TRBV7-2 and TRBJ2-1, the CDR3 gives the full variable domain: GAGVSQSPSNKVTEKGKDVELRCDPISGHTALYWYRQSLGQGLEFLIYFQGNSAPDKSGLPSDRFSAERTGGSVSTLTIQRTQQEDSAVYLCASSLAPGLVMNEQFFGPGTRLTVL.

V usage is TRBV7-9 and J usage is TRBJ1-1; the match to TRBD1 covers 9 bases. After removal of 5 bases from V and 6 bases from J, the junction contained 13 bases not matched to a gene. CDR1 and CDR2 from the germline V gene are SEHNR and FQNEAQ (reference sequence). This CDR3 comprises 16 residues. The DNA for the CDR3 is TGTGCCAGCAGCCCTCGGGACAGGGTGGTTCTCGCTGAAGCTTTCTTT. This translates into CASSPRDRVVLAEAFF.

The chain has TRBV7-2 and TRBJ2-7; D gene uncertain. The germline V gene has CDR1 SGHTA and CDR2 FQGNSA. V was shortened by 3 bases and J by 4 bases, with 4 bases between the two germline ends. The CDR3 is made up of 11 amino acids. CDR3 sequence (DNA): TGTGCCAGCAGCTTTGAGTACGAGCAGTACTTC. It is translated as CASSFEYEQYF.

V usage is TRBV6-5 and J usage is TRBJ2-7; perhaps TRBD1 as D (6 bases). Trimming removed 4 bases at V and 1 base at J, with 11 bases between. Germline V gene lookup returns CDR1 MNHEY and CDR2 SVGAGI. The CDR3 has 14 amino acids. The CDR3 region is CASSSPGTSYEQYF. DNA of the CDR3: TGTGCCAGCAGTTCCCCCGGGACATCCTACGAGCAGTACTTC.

This clone was seen a handful of times. The chain uses TRBV6-5 and TRBJ1-1; the D gene is possibly TRBD1 (5 bases). The V gene's germline CDR1 is MNHEY and CDR2 SVGAGI. The length of the CDR3 is 14 residues. V was shortened by 5 bases and J by 6 bases, with 16 bases between the two germline ends. CDR3 sequence reads: CASSPWAGKAEAFF. CDR3 DNA sequence: TGTGCCAGCAGTCCCTGGGCAGGGAAGGCTGAAGCTTTCTTT.

V usage is TRBV3-1 (or the pseudogene TRBV3-2) and J usage is TRBJ1-4; a possible D gene is TRBD1 (5 bases). The CDR3 length is 14 residues. Germline loops: CDR1 LGHDT, CDR2 YNNKEL (reference sequence). V was clipped by 8 bases and J by 0 bases, with 10 bases between them. The CDR3 sequence: CASEGTATNEKLFF. CDR3 nucleotides: TGTGCCAGCGAGGGGACTGCAACTAATGAAAAACTGTTTTTT.

Worth noting for this clone: The same CDR3 arises from other DNA sequences in this sample as well. This rearrangement joins TRBV6-5 to TRBJ1-1; D perhaps matches TRBD1 (5 bases). The CDR3 loop spans 12 amino acids. V gave up 8 bases and J gave up 4 bases, with 11 bases separating them. Germline V gives CDR1 MNHEY, CDR2 SVGAGI. CDR3 in amino acids: CASLSGGTEAFF. CDR3 nucleotides: TGTGCCAGCTTGTCGGGGGGCACTGAAGCTTTCTTT.

The gene calls are TRBV6-5 and TRBJ2-5; 9 bases are shared with TRBD2. Germline CDR1 is MNHEY and CDR2 is SVGAGI. Trimming took 5 bases from V and 1 from J; bases not matched to a gene: 2. The CDR3 length is 14 residues. As DNA, the CDR3 is TGTGCCAGCAGTCAGCGGGAGGCCCAAGAGACCCAGTACTTC. It encodes CASSQREAQETQYF.

J is TRBJ2-1 and V is TRBV11-2; the match to TRBD2 covers 11 bases. Germline V gene sequence: CDR1 SGHAT, CDR2 FQNNGV. Unmatched junction bases numbered 6, after V lost 2 bases and J lost 3 bases. This CDR3 spans 17 amino acids. DNA of the CDR3: TGTGCCAGCAGCTTAACCCTAGCGGGAGGAAACTACAATGAGCAGTTCTTC. Residues: CASSLTLAGGNYNEQFF.

The chain has TRBV19 and TRBJ2-7, with 9 bases fitting TRBD1. Trimming cost V 8 bases and J 4 bases; bases outside gene matches: 6. The CDR3 has 13 residues. Per the germline V gene, CDR1 is LNHDA and CDR2 is SQIVND (reference sequence). This CDR3 is CASQGQGFYEQYF. The DNA for the CDR3 is TGTGCCAGTCAGGGACAGGGTTTTTACGAGCAGTACTTC. The full variable domain, its missing parts supplied by reference TRBV19 and TRBJ2-7, is DGGITQSPKYLFRKEGQNVTLSCEQNLNHDAMYWYRQDPGQGLRLIYYSQIVNDFQKGDIAEGYSVSREKKESFPLTVTSAQKNPTAFYLCASQGQGFYEQYFGPGTRLTVT.

The CDR3 spells CAISGGWDRGATIYF. CDR3 DNA sequence: TGTGCCATCAGTGGGGGCTGGGACAGGGGAGCCACCATATATTTT. This chain links TRBV10-3 with TRBJ1-3; 10 nucleotides line up with TRBD1. Looked up from germline, CDR1 is ENHRY and CDR2 is SYGVKD. The CDR3 is 15 residues long. Unmatched junction bases numbered 9, after V lost 4 bases and J lost 9 bases.

This sequence joins TRBV6-1 and TRBJ2-7, with TRBD2 matching 8 bases. Germline-derived CDR1 and CDR2 are MNHNS and SASEGT. With V trimmed by 3 bases and J by 2 bases, 9 bases remained unmatched. This CDR3 comprises 16 residues. The CDR3 DNA is TGTGCCAGCAGTGAGCTCGTGGGACTAGAAGCCTACGAGCAGTACTTC. Translating it yields CASSELVGLEAYEQYF.

The chain is built from TRBV5-4 and TRBJ2-7, with D maybe TRBD1 (5 bases). CDR1 and CDR2 (germline): SGHNT, YYREEE (reference sequence). Trimming took 4 bases from V and 4 from J, leaving 9 bases between them. The CDR3 extends over 12 amino acids. CDR3 in DNA: TGTGCCAGCAGCCCCCAGGGTTACGAGCAGTACTTC. It translates to CASSPQGYEQYF.

The chain has TRBV25-1 and TRBJ2-5; tentative D call: TRBD1 (6 bases). Trimming stripped 3 bases from V and 3 bases from J, with 11 bases between. CDR1 and CDR2 (germline): MGHDK, SYGVNS. This CDR3 has 14 residues. CDR3 DNA: TGTGCCAGCAGTGACTTGGACAGTAAAGAGACCCAGTACTTC. Translating gives CASSDLDSKETQYF.

This chain links TRBV12-3 or TRBV12-4 with TRBJ1-2; D ambiguous. The CDR3 length is 13 residues. V dropped 5 bases and J dropped 4 bases, with 11 bases sitting between them. This CDR3 is CASSATVSYGYTF. CDR3 bases: TGTGCCAGCAGTGCAACTGTTTCCTATGGCTACACCTTC.